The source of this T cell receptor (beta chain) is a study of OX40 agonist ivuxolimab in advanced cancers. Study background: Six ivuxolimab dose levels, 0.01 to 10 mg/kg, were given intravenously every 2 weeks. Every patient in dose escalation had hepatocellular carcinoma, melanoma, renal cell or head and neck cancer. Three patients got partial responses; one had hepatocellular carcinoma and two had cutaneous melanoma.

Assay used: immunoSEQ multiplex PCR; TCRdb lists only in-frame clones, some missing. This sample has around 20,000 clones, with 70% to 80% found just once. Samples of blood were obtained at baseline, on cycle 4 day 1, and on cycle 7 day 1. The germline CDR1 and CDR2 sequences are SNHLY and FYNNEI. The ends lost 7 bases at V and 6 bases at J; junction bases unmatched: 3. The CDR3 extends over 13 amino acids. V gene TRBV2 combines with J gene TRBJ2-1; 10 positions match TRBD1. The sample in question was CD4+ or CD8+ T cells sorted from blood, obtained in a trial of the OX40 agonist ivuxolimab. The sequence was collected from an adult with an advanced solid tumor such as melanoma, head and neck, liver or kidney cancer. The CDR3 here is CASKGQGTNEQFF. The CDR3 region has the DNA TGTGCCAGCAAGGGACAGGGGACCAATGAGCAGTTCTTC.